A single T cell receptor (beta chain) is shown here with its context. The antigen is undetermined. This record comes from a study of OX40 agonist ivuxolimab in advanced cancers. Study conclusions and caveats: The specificity for antigen of the expanded peripheral T cells was not determined.

Some clones are missing from TCRdb's copy, which holds only in-frame ones; the method was immunoSEQ multiplex PCR. The table records about 67,000 clones, nearly 90% of them present only once. The sample consisted of CD4+ or CD8+ T cells sorted from blood, taken in a trial of the OX40 agonist ivuxolimab. This receptor was identified in an adult with an advanced solid tumor such as melanoma, head and neck, liver or kidney cancer.

The chain's CDR3 is CASSWREEGYEQYF. The CDR3 DNA follows: TGTGCCAGCAGTTGGCGGGAGGAGGGCTACGAGCAGTACTTC. V usage is TRBV6-6 and J usage is TRBJ2-7, with TRBD2 identical over 8 bases. Germline CDR1 is MNHNY and CDR2 is SVGAGI (reference sequence). Germline trimming cut 4 bases from V and 3 bases from J; bases unmatched to any gene: 5. CDR3 size: 14 residues.